The TCR beta chain under discussion was sequenced for a study of blood T cell repertoires in COVID-19. Study details: Specimens from acute and convalescent COVID-19 originated in the United States, Italy and Spain. Nucleic acid was either cDNA or gDNA, and it came from T cells, B-cell-depleted T cells, or PBMCs.

Per the study methods: Amplification with reference gene primers provided the estimates of nucleated cell counts. Profiled with immunoSEQ multiplex PCR; TCRdb holds only in-frame clones, not every one. Clonal size and the V and J genes are those of that table, whereas D and trimming came from the DNA. The sample holds about 340,000 clones, about four fifths seen once. The germline CDR1 and CDR2 sequences are SGHVS and FNYEAQ. The CDR3 is 19 residues long. After removal of 5 bases from V and 0 bases from J, the junction contained 14 bases not matched to a gene. The V call is TRBV7-6, the J call TRBJ2-1, with 9 nucleotides matching TRBD2. Sequencing was carried out using peripheral blood. This sequence originates from a man aged 25 to 40 with active or convalescent COVID-19. The CDR3 nucleotides are TGTGCCAGCAGCCTCGGTTTGCTAGCGGGATATAGCTCCTACAATGAGCAGTTCTTC. This translates into CASSLGLLAGYSSYNEQFF.